These 14 T cell receptor beta chains share one sample of origin, sequenced in a study of blood T cell repertoires in COVID-19. Libraries were prepared by immunoSEQ multiplex PCR; TCRdb keeps only in-frame clonotypes and omits some of them. The data show about 110,000 clones, with approximately 84% seen just once and under 4% held by the top ten. The specimen was peripheral blood. These receptors were collected from a man in his forties or fifties with acute or convalescent COVID-19.

The chain uses TRBV3-1 (or the pseudogene TRBV3-2) and TRBJ2-7; TRBD1 matches at 10 bases. Trimming cost V 2 bases and J 8 bases; bases outside gene matches: 9. CDR1 and CDR2 (germline): LGHDT, YNNKEL (reference sequence). The CDR3 runs 15 residues. The CDR3 nucleotides are TGTGCCAGCAGCCAACACCCGGGACAGGGGAACAAGCAGTACTTC. Its translation: CASSQHPGQGNKQYF.

This clone was seen just once. The chain recombines TRBV21-1 with TRBJ2-3; the DNA was not used to check the table's D call, TRBD2. TRBV21-1 is described as a pseudogene. The CDR3 is 17 residues long. CDR3 DNA: TGTGCCAGCAGCAAAATTTCCAGCGGGGGGAACGCAGATACGCAGTATTTT. It encodes CASSKISSGGNADTQYF.

The V and J genes are TRBV18 and TRBJ1-1; 7 bases agree with TRBD1. The CDR3 extends over 15 amino acids. Germline V gives CDR1 KGHSH, CDR2 LQKENI. The J segment lost 1 base and the V segment lost 4 bases, leaving 6 bases of the junction unmatched. Here the CDR3 reads CASSQGQAPNTEAFF. DNA of the CDR3: TGTGCCAGCTCACAAGGACAGGCTCCGAACACTGAAGCTTTCTTT.

V and J are TRBV4-3 and TRBJ1-2, with D perhaps TRBD1 (5 bases). Per the germline V gene, CDR1 is LGHNA and CDR2 is YSLEER. CDR3 length: 15 residues. Trimming took off 0 bases at V and 6 bases at J, with 14 bases between the two ends. The CDR3 protein is CASSQDPGTTDGYTF. The DNA of the CDR3 is TGCGCCAGCAGCCAAGATCCCGGGACTACCGATGGCTACACCTTC.

The V gene is TRBV12-3 or TRBV12-4, the J gene TRBJ1-1; a weak D match, TRBD1 (5 bases). The length of the CDR3 is 12 residues. V was shortened by 5 bases and J by 9 bases, with 13 bases between the two germline ends. In nucleotides, the CDR3 is TGTGCCAGCAGTCTACGACAGCGCCAAGCTTTCTTT. As protein: CASSLRQRQAFF.

The chain is built from TRBV5-1 and TRBJ2-2; TRBD1 is a possible D gene (6 bases). CDR3 length: 14 amino acids. V was shortened by 4 bases and J by 7 bases, with 14 bases between the two germline ends. The germline CDR1 and CDR2 sequences are SGHRS and YFSETQ. The CDR3 protein is CASSLRGYGGELFF. Written as DNA, the CDR3 is TGCGCCAGCAGCCTGAGGGGGTATGGCGGGGAGCTGTTTTTT.

This chain connects TRBV24-1 to TRBJ2-3; TRBD1 might be the D (6 bases). Germline-derived CDR1 and CDR2 are KGHDR and SFDVKD. Trimming cost V 3 bases and J 4 bases, with 10 bases left between them. This CDR3 region has 14 residues. The DNA of the CDR3 is TGTGCCACCAGTGATCATAACAGGGCAGATACGCAGTATTTT. It encodes CATSDHNRADTQYF.

This clone was recorded a few times. The rearrangement links TRBV5-4 to TRBJ1-3; 9 bases are a match to TRBD1. This CDR3 comprises 13 residues. Germline CDR1 and CDR2: SGHNT and YYREEE (reference sequence). With V trimmed by 4 bases and J by 7 bases, 3 bases remained unmatched. CDR3 sequence (DNA): TGTGCCAGCAGCCCGGACAGGGGTAACACCATATATTTT. This translates into CASSPDRGNTIYF.

The chain uses TRBV4-1 and TRBJ2-7, with 12 positions matching TRBD1. Germline lookup yields CDR1 MGHRA and CDR2 YSYEKL. CDR3 length: 15 amino acids. The junction had 5 bases not matched to a gene; V was cut back by 6 bases and J by 2 bases. The CDR3, as DNA: TGCGCCAGCAGTGTCCGGGACAGGGGGCCCTACGAGCAGTACTTC. Protein sequence: CASSVRDRGPYEQYF.

This clone has only one observation. The V gene is TRBV6-2 or TRBV6-3, the J gene TRBJ2-5; 9 positions agree with TRBD1. The CDR3 spans 18 residues. The trim removed 6 bases at V and 2 bases at J, leaving 16 bases unmatched. The germline V gene has CDR1 MNHEY and CDR2 SVGEGT. The CDR3: CASSLYGTGNPSQETQYF. Written as DNA, the CDR3 is TGTGCCAGCAGCCTATACGGGACAGGGAATCCGTCACAAGAGACCCAGTACTTC.

The J gene is TRBJ1-4, the V gene TRBV29-1, with 9 positions matching TRBD1. J gave up 7 bases and V 7 bases, and 7 bases lay outside the gene matches. CDR3 length: 13 residues. Germline CDR1 SQVTM, CDR2 ANQGSEA. The CDR3 DNA sequence: TGCAGCGCCACAGGGGGCATGGGTGAAAAACTGTTTTTT. Protein product: CSATGGMGEKLFF. Complete variable domain (other parts from reference TRBV29-1 and TRBJ1-4): SAVISQKPSRDICQRGTSLTIQCQVDSQVTMMFWYRQQPGQSLTLIATANQGSEATYESGFVIDKFPISRPNLTFSTLTVSNMSPEDSSIYLCSATGGMGEKLFFGSGTQLSVL.

The V gene is TRBV11-1, the J gene TRBJ1-1, with 8 bases that match TRBD1. CDR1 is SGHAT and CDR2 is FQDESV in the germline V gene (reference sequence). Losses at the gene ends were 5 bases for V and 3 bases for J; bases not matched to a gene: 8. This CDR3 region has 15 residues. In DNA form, the CDR3 reads TGTGCCAGCAGCAACAGGGGGACAGTTGACACTGAAGCTTTCTTT. Its protein is CASSNRGTVDTEAFF.

This clone came up once. The V and J genes are TRBV11-3 and TRBJ2-1; 8 bases line up with TRBD2. V dropped 1 base and J dropped 4; count of bases not matched to a gene: 3. The germline CDR1 and CDR2 sequences are SGHNT and YENEEA. The CDR3 has 15 amino acids. In nucleotides, the CDR3 is TGTGCCAGCAGCTTAGTGGCGGGGGGATACAATGAGCAGTTCTTC. Residues: CASSLVAGGYNEQFF.

The chain links TRBV13 to TRBJ2-1; D is undetermined. The CDR3 contains 12 residues. Looked up from germline, CDR1 is PRHDT and CDR2 is FYEKMQ (reference sequence). Trimming shortened V by 5 bases and J by 7 bases, and 9 bases separated the two germline ends. The CDR3 DNA reads as TGTGCCAGCAGCACGTCTAGAAATGAGCAGTTCTTC. Translated, it gives CASSTSRNEQFF.